The 31 T cell receptor beta chains below come from one sample, sequenced in a study of blood T cell repertoires in COVID-19. Produced via immunoSEQ multiplex PCR; TCRdb's table is partial and in-frame only. The sample contains tens of thousands of clones, approximately 80% of which appear only once. Source material: peripheral blood. These receptors all come from a man aged 60-69 years with acute or convalescent COVID-19.

This CDR3 reads CASSLGGGLQETQYF. In DNA form, the CDR3 reads TGTGCCAGCAGCTTGGGGGGGGGTCTCCAAGAGACCCAGTACTTC. J is TRBJ2-5 and V is TRBV5-8; TRBD2 matches 7 bases. V lost 0 bases, J lost 1 base, and 3 bases stayed unmatched. The CDR3 runs to 15 residues. Germline CDR1 SGHTS, CDR2 YDEGEE.

About this clone itself: Other nucleotide sequences in the sample specify the same CDR3. The chain is built from TRBV3-1 (or the pseudogene TRBV3-2) and TRBJ2-5; the D gene is possibly TRBD2 (5 bases). Trimming took off 1 base at V and 2 bases at J, with 11 bases between the two ends. The CDR3 consists of 15 residues. The germline V gene has CDR1 LGHDT and CDR2 YNNKEL (reference sequence). The CDR3 sequence: CASSQVRGQQETQYF. The CDR3 nucleotides read TGTGCCAGCAGCCAAGTGCGCGGGCAGCAAGAGACCCAGTACTTC.

The chain uses TRBV6-5 and TRBJ2-7, with D hard to call. Germline V CDR1 and CDR2: MNHEY, SVGAGI. The CDR3 length is 14 residues. Trimming pared 2 bases from V and 3 bases from J, leaving 11 bases between. The CDR3 protein is CASSYGQNFYEQYF. CDR3 sequence (DNA): TGTGCCAGCAGTTACGGGCAGAATTTCTACGAGCAGTACTTC.

V and J are TRBV7-9 and TRBJ1-2, with TRBD1 matching over 10 bases. V shed 5 bases and J 8 bases; nucleotides not matched to a gene: 5. Germline CDR1 and CDR2: SEHNR and FQNEAQ (reference sequence). This CDR3 has 13 amino acids. The CDR3 region has the DNA TGTGCCAGCAGCCGACAGGGGGCAGGAGGCTACACCTTC. Residues: CASSRQGAGGYTF.

V gene TRBV7-9 combines with J gene TRBJ2-5; D possibly corresponds to TRBD2 (5 bases). The germline gives CDR1 SEHNR, CDR2 FQNEAQ (reference sequence). Trimming took 6 bases from V and 3 from J, leaving 11 bases between them. The CDR3 is 13 amino acids. In DNA form, the CDR3 reads TGTGCCAGCAGTCATTGGCGGGAAGAGACCCAGTACTTC. It translates to CASSHWREETQYF.

The rearrangement links TRBV3-1 (or the pseudogene TRBV3-2) to TRBJ2-5; 9 bases are a match to TRBD2. Germline loops: CDR1 LGHDT, CDR2 YNNKEL (reference sequence). The CDR3 loop spans 16 amino acids. After removal of 1 base from V and 5 bases from J, the junction contained 8 bases not matched to a gene. CDR3 amino acids: CASSQGSRGGRETQYF. As DNA, the CDR3 is TGTGCCAGCAGCCAAGGGTCGCGGGGGGGCCGGGAGACCCAGTACTTC.

The chain couples TRBV24-1 to TRBJ2-1; the D is unclear. This CDR3 contains 15 residues. Trimming removed 3 bases from V and 6 bases from J, with 14 bases in between. Germline-derived CDR1 and CDR2 are KGHDR and SFDVKD. The CDR3 loop reads CATSDPRRQTNEQFF. CDR3 sequence (DNA): TGTGCCACCAGTGATCCCCGGCGGCAGACCAATGAGCAGTTCTTC.

This rearrangement joins TRBV5-1 to TRBJ2-5; TRBD1 matches 8 bases. The V gene end was trimmed by 7 bases and the J gene end by 5 bases; junction bases not matched to a gene: 7. Germline-derived CDR1 and CDR2 are SGHRS and YFSETQ. This CDR3 contains 13 residues. CDR3 sequence reads: CASDIRGPETQYF. CDR3 sequence (DNA): TGCGCCAGCGATATCAGGGGGCCGGAGACCCAGTACTTC.

This clone was observed a handful of times. The chain joins TRBV4-1 to TRBJ1-2; 8 bases are shared with TRBD1. Germline V gives CDR1 MGHRA, CDR2 YSYEKL. The CDR3 spans 15 residues. The junction had 10 bases not matched to a gene; V was cut back by 2 bases and J by 8 bases. CDR3 nucleotides: TGCGCCAGCAGCCAACCCACAGGGGGTATGAGAGGCTACACCTTC. Translating gives CASSQPTGGMRGYTF.

The rearrangement joins TRBV5-6 to TRBJ2-3, with TRBD2 as a possible D gene (7 bases). Germline V gene lookup returns CDR1 SGHDT and CDR2 YYEEEE. Trimming cost V 4 bases and J 4 bases, with 13 bases left between them. CDR3 size: 14 residues. For the CDR3, the DNA is TGTGCCAGCAGCACCACAGGGAGGGCAGATACGCAGTATTTT. It specifies CASSTTGRADTQYF.

DNA of the CDR3: TGCGCCAGCAGGGACAGGGGGCATGGCGGGGAGCTGTTTTTT. Protein: CASRDRGHGGELFF. The chain employs TRBV10-2 and TRBJ2-2; TRBD1 agrees at 11 bases. This CDR3 contains 14 residues. Per germline, CDR1 WSHSY and CDR2 SAAADI. J lost 7 bases, V lost 6 bases, and 4 bases had no gene match.

The gene calls are TRBV2 and TRBJ2-7, with 9 bases identical to TRBD2. V shed 4 bases and J 3 bases; nucleotides not matched to a gene: 10. The CDR3 contains 16 residues. Germline V gives CDR1 SNHLY, CDR2 FYNNEI. The CDR3 sequence: CASSGGSGRGGYEQYF. The DNA for the CDR3 is TGTGCCAGCAGTGGAGGTAGCGGGAGAGGTGGCTACGAGCAGTACTTC.

This chain links TRBV12-3 or TRBV12-4 with TRBJ2-7; possibly TRBD1 for D (6 bases). This CDR3 has 13 residues. Trimming left V 6 bases short and J 2 bases short, with 11 bases between. In DNA form, the CDR3 reads TGTGCCAGCAGGCCCGGGACAACCTACGAGCAGTACTTC. Amino acids: CASRPGTTYEQYF.

This clone was seen a single time. The chain combines TRBV11-1 with TRBJ2-3; D is possibly TRBD1 (5 bases). Germline CDR1 is SGHAT and CDR2 is FQDESV (reference sequence). This CDR3 has 16 amino acids. The V end lost 5 bases, the J end lost 1 base, and 16 bases lay between the germline ends. CDR3 nucleotides: TGTGCCAGCAGCCGCGGCATAGGGGAAGGCACAGATACGCAGTATTTT. Its protein product is CASSRGIGEGTDTQYF. Based on the CDR3 plus reference TRBV11-1 and TRBJ2-3, the full variable domain is EAEVAQSPRYKITEKSQAVAFWCDPISGHATLYWYRQILGQGPELLVQFQDESVVDDSQLPKDRFSAERLKGVDSTLKIQPAELGDSAMYLCASSRGIGEGTDTQYFGPGTRLTVL.

The rearrangement uses TRBV5-1 and TRBJ2-7; tentative D call: TRBD2 (6 bases). The CDR3 covers 14 residues. Between the trimmed V and J ends, which lost 2 bases and 0 bases, there was a span of 9 bases. Germline loops: CDR1 SGHRS, CDR2 YFSETQ. The CDR3 reads CASSFGGSSYEQYF. The CDR3 DNA reads TGCGCCAGCAGCTTTGGGGGGAGCTCCTACGAGCAGTACTTC.

This chain uses TRBV5-1 with TRBJ2-1; 11 bases fit TRBD1. V lost 5 bases to trimming and J lost 7 bases; unmatched junction nucleotides: 5. This CDR3 has 14 amino acids. CDR1 and CDR2 (germline): SGHRS, YFSETQ. The CDR3 nucleotides read TGCGCCAGCAGGTTTGGACAGGGGGCGAATGAGCAGTTCTTC. This codes for CASRFGQGANEQFF.

The V call is TRBV2, the J call TRBJ2-5, with TRBD2 identical over 8 bases. Germline loops: CDR1 SNHLY, CDR2 FYNNEI. The V segment lost 7 bases and the J segment 4 bases; nucleotides outside the gene matches: 11. CDR3 length: 15 residues. The CDR3 is CASNGGATMGETQYF. The CDR3, as DNA: TGTGCCAGCAACGGGGGGGCTACAATGGGAGAGACCCAGTACTTC.

The chain employs TRBV30 and TRBJ2-3, with D possibly TRBD2 on 6 matching bases. This CDR3 contains 11 residues. The germline V gene encodes CDR1 GTSNPN and CDR2 SVGIG (reference sequence). V was pared by 0 bases and J by 9 bases, with 7 bases between. The CDR3 DNA follows: TGTGCCTGGAGTGTCCGGGGGACGCAGTATTTT. This sequence encodes CAWSVRGTQYF.

The chain is built from TRBV27 and TRBJ2-2, with a tentative D call TRBD2 (5 bases). Per germline, CDR1 MNHEY and CDR2 SMNVEV (reference sequence). V lost 7 bases and J 2 bases, leaving 11 bases between the germline ends. This CDR3 is 14 amino acids long. The CDR3 reads CASIISVNTGELFF. CDR3 in DNA: TGTGCCAGCATAATTAGCGTTAACACCGGGGAGCTGTTTTTT.

This clone has a handful of counts. J is TRBJ2-7 and V is TRBV27; tentatively, D is TRBD2 (6 bases). The V end lost 8 bases, the J end lost 4 bases, and 12 bases lay between the germline ends. The CDR3 is 12 amino acids. CDR1 is MNHEY, CDR2 SMNVEV, per germline (reference sequence). The CDR3 loop is CASGGLPYEQYF. Written as DNA, the CDR3 is TGTGCCAGCGGGGGACTTCCTTACGAGCAGTACTTC.

The CDR3, as DNA: TGTGCCAGCAGCAAAGCTCCAGGGGGCACCTCCTATAATTCACCCCTCCACTTT. Protein product: CASSKAPGGTSYNSPLHF. V usage is TRBV21-1 and J usage is TRBJ1-6; the table's D call TRBD1 went unverified against the DNA. TRBV21-1 is flagged as a pseudogene. The CDR3 is 18 residues long.

This clone has only one observation. This sequence joins TRBV5-6 and TRBJ2-1; D may be TRBD1 (6 bases). Germline lookup yields CDR1 SGHDT and CDR2 YYEEEE. The CDR3 has 16 amino acids. Trimming shortened V by 4 bases and J by 3 bases, and 17 bases separated the two germline ends. CDR3 in amino acids: CASSPSTGIGYNEQFF. CDR3 in DNA: TGTGCCAGCAGCCCCTCTACAGGGATAGGCTACAATGAGCAGTTCTTC.

V gene TRBV3-1 (or the pseudogene TRBV3-2) combines with J gene TRBJ2-2; 8 bases are shared with TRBD2. This CDR3 is 16 amino acids long. CDR1 and CDR2 from the germline V gene are LGHDT and YNNKEL (reference sequence). The V and J ends lost 2 bases and 0 bases, in that order; junction bases with no gene match: 2. The CDR3: CASSQWGLANTGELFF. The CDR3 DNA reads as TGTGCCAGCAGCCAATGGGGACTAGCGAACACCGGGGAGCTGTTTTTT.

V usage is TRBV5-1 and J usage is TRBJ2-5; 8 bases are shared with TRBD2. Germline loops: CDR1 SGHRS, CDR2 YFSETQ. The CDR3 spans 14 residues. V lost 9 bases to trimming and J lost 4 bases; unmatched junction nucleotides: 11. CDR3 DNA sequence: TGCGCCACCTCCCCCCGGGGGGGCCGAGAGACCCAGTACTTC. Translating it yields CATSPRGGRETQYF. The whole variable domain, filled in from reference TRBV5-1 and TRBJ2-5, reads KAGVTQTPRYLIKTRGQQVTLSCSPISGHRSVSWYQQTPGQGLQFLFEYFSETQRNKGNFPGRFSGRQFSNSRSEMNVSTLELGDSALYLCATSPRGGRETQYFGPGTRLLVL.

V and J are TRBV25-1 and TRBJ1-6; tentatively, D is TRBD1 (5 bases). Trimming shortened V by 4 bases and J by 10 bases, and 14 bases separated the two germline ends. CDR1 and CDR2 from the germline V gene are MGHDK and SYGVNS. The CDR3 totals 14 residues. The CDR3 loop is CASSATGNGSPLHF. For the CDR3, the DNA is TGTGCCAGCAGTGCTACAGGCAATGGGTCACCCCTCCACTTT.

This clone has just a few counts. This chain connects TRBV18 to TRBJ1-6; D gene ambiguous. The germline V gene encodes CDR1 KGHSH and CDR2 LQKENI. The ends were cut back, 6 bases at V and 5 bases at J, with 5 bases in the middle. The CDR3 loop spans 12 amino acids. This CDR3 is CASSRNNSPLHF. The CDR3 coding sequence is TGTGCCAGCTCGCGCAATAATTCACCCCTCCACTTT.

This clone has a handful of counts. The chain recombines TRBV27 with TRBJ1-2; D is undetermined. The ends were cut back, 5 bases at V and 0 bases at J, with 19 bases in the middle. In germline, CDR1 is MNHEY, CDR2 SMNVEV (reference sequence). The CDR3 is 17 amino acids. This chain's CDR3 is CASSPRVLIQANYGYTF. The CDR3 region has the DNA TGTGCCAGCAGTCCCCGGGTCCTCATTCAAGCTAACTATGGCTACACCTTC.

Only one count was recorded for this clone. This chain links TRBV21-1 with TRBJ1-5; the table's D call TRBD1 went unverified against the DNA. TRBV21-1 has pseudogene status. CDR3 length equals 18 residues. The chain's CDR3 is CASSKGGQGADSNQPQHF. The CDR3 nucleotides are TGTGCCAGCAGCAAAGGGGGACAGGGCGCAGATAGCAATCAGCCCCAGCATTTT.

This chain uses TRBV5-6 with TRBJ1-3; D gene ambiguous. CDR3 length equals 15 residues. V shed 0 bases and J shed 5 bases, with 12 bases lying between them. Germline V gene lookup returns CDR1 SGHDT and CDR2 YYEEEE. Written as DNA, the CDR3 is TGTGCCAGCAGCTTGGACGGCGGTCAGAGAAACACCATATATTTT. This translates into CASSLDGGQRNTIYF.

The rearrangement uses TRBV18 and TRBJ1-3; no clear D. The germline V gene has CDR1 KGHSH and CDR2 LQKENI. V lost 2 bases to trimming and J lost 6 bases, with 11 bases between them. This CDR3 region has 14 residues. Here the CDR3 reads CASSPTPDLNTIYF. As DNA, the CDR3 is TGTGCCAGCTCACCAACCCCAGATTTAAACACCATATATTTT.

This chain links TRBV19 with TRBJ1-1; D ambiguous. CDR3 length: 14 residues. Germline V gene data show CDR1 as LNHDA and CDR2 as SQIVND (reference sequence). V lost 3 bases to trimming and J lost 0 bases, with 8 bases between them. The CDR3 sequence: CASSIGGMNTEAFF. For the CDR3, the DNA is TGTGCCAGTAGTATCGGAGGCATGAACACTGAAGCTTTCTTT.